These 6 T cell receptor beta chains originate from one sample sequenced in a study of Graves' ophthalmopathy and Graves' hyperthyroidism. Transcripts of RNA were the source for amplifying TCR beta CDR3 regions. First-round RT-PCR used HTBI primers; second-round multiplex PCR followed. TCRdb ran MiXCR on the multiplex PCR reads and lists one entry per CDR3 protein. The table has about 1.1 million distinct CDR3 sequences, roughly two fifths seen once. Sequenced input: peripheral blood or thyroid tissue (not recorded which). The receptors originated from an adult man with Graves' hyperthyroidism.

The V call is TRBV29-1, the J call TRBJ2-2; D possibly corresponds to TRBD1 (6 bases). Germline V gives CDR1 SQVTM, CDR2 ANQGSEA. This CDR3 has 14 amino acids. V lost 5 bases, J lost 6 bases, and 16 bases lay in between. The CDR3 nucleotides read TGCAGCGTTAGCAGGGGACCGGTCGCCGGGGAGCTGTTTTTT. It translates to CSVSRGPVAGELFF.

The chain couples TRBV10-3 to TRBJ2-5; D is unresolved. CDR3 length: 11 amino acids. Germline V gene sequence: CDR1 ENHRY, CDR2 SYGVKD. Trimming shortened V by 10 bases and J by 5 bases, and 11 bases separated the two germline ends. The CDR3 DNA reads TGTGCCAGTCGGGCCATGGAGACCCAGTACTTC. The encoded protein is CASRAMETQYF.

The genes are TRBV11-2 and TRBJ2-7; D uncertain. Germline V gene lookup returns CDR1 SGHAT and CDR2 FQNNGV. This CDR3 contains 13 residues. Trimming took 2 bases from V and 6 from J, leaving 11 bases between them. In nucleotides, the CDR3 is TGTGCCAGCAGCTTAACGGCAGCTCCCGAGCAGTACTTC. Translating it yields CASSLTAAPEQYF.

This clonotype was counted between two and nine times. A read error may produce the germline difference seen at one junction end. The chain links TRBV5-1 to TRBJ2-7, with 7 nucleotides matching TRBD1. Germline V gene lookup returns CDR1 SGHRS and CDR2 YFSETQ. This CDR3 spans 15 amino acids. Written as DNA, the CDR3 is TGTGCCAGCAGCTTAGCAACAGGGGTTCTCAACGAGCAGTACTTC. It is translated as CASSLATGVLNEQYF.

This clonotype was counted at least ten times. The V call is TRBV29-1, the J call TRBJ1-2; D is undetermined. The length of the CDR3 is 11 residues. The germline V and J ends were trimmed by 4 bases and 8 bases, with 11 bases remaining between them. Per germline, CDR1 SQVTM and CDR2 ANQGSEA. The CDR3 is CSVARAFGYTF. The CDR3, as DNA: TGCAGCGTTGCTCGGGCCTTCGGCTACACCTTC.

The chain is built from TRBV12-3 or TRBV12-4 and TRBJ2-2, with D tentatively TRBD1 or TRBD2 (7 bases each). Between the trimmed V and J ends, which lost 3 bases and 5 bases, there was a span of 13 bases. This CDR3 contains 15 residues. The CDR3 DNA follows: TGTGCCAGCAGTTTTGACCAGGGGGGGACCGGGGAGCTGTTTTTT. Translating gives CASSFDQGGTGELFF.